This TCR beta chain was found in a study of blood T cell repertoires in COVID-19. About the research overall: The United States, Italy and Spain provided the acute and convalescent COVID-19 samples.

Methods used by the authors: The assay estimated nucleated cells by amplifying reference gene primers. Repertoires were generated with immunoSEQ multiplex PCR, while TCRdb's copy carries only in-frame clones and drops some. The V and J calls and clone size were taken over from that table, and D and trimming were inferred from the DNA. This sample has 300,000 or so clones, with just under 85% found just once. This CDR3 comprises 16 residues. Germline assignment: CDR1 SGHTA and CDR2 FQGNSA. The J segment lost 5 bases and the V segment lost 5 bases, leaving 11 bases of the junction unmatched. Sample: peripheral blood. This receptor was obtained from a woman in her fifties or sixties with active or convalescent COVID-19. The J gene is TRBJ2-5, the V gene TRBV7-2; TRBD1 aligns across 10 bases. The CDR3 DNA sequence: TGTGCCAGCAGCCCGAGACAGGGGGCGGGGAAGGAGACCCAGTACTTC. It codes for CASSPRQGAGKETQYF.